This T cell receptor beta chain was sequenced in a study of blood T cell repertoires in COVID-19. Overall study: Samples taken during acute and convalescent COVID-19 were collected in the United States, Italy and Spain. The analysed material was cDNA or gDNA that came from T cells, B-cell-depleted T cells, or PBMCs.

Repertoires were generated with immunoSEQ multiplex PCR, while TCRdb's copy carries only in-frame clones and drops some. Here the sample spans about 230,000 clones, roughly 90% being singletons. Donors were grouped by their self-reported clinical history. Sequencing was done on a sample of PBMCs or T cells enriched from blood (not recorded which). This clonotype was sampled from a woman between 25 and 40 years old with acute COVID-19.

CDR3 loop: CASSGLYSEAFF. CDR3 nucleotide sequence: TGTGCCAGCAGTGGATTATACAGTGAAGCTTTCTTT. The V and J genes are TRBV6-2 or TRBV6-3 and TRBJ1-1, with D unresolved. V was shortened by 5 bases and J by 7 bases, with 11 bases between the two germline ends. This CDR3 contains 12 residues. The germline V gene has CDR1 MNHEY and CDR2 SVGEGT.